This TCR beta chain was identified during a study of T cell clonotyping in hematopoietic cell transplantation. Looking at the study overall: Recipients' pretransplant samples followed cytoreduction.

Comment on this clone: Its antigen is currently unknown.

Specified time point: recipient sample about 28 days before transplant, after cytoreduction. Samples: about 28 days before transplant, then days 30, 100 and 180 after. Germline CDR1 LGHNA, CDR2 YSLEER. V shed 4 bases and J shed 0 bases, with 10 bases lying between them. CDR3 size: 16 residues. Study outcomes and limitations: Pathologically expanded recipient clonotypes increased progressively from day 30 to day 180 as diversity fell. No sorting was done, leaving CD4 and CD8 contributions mixed.

The repertoire was sequenced with immunoSEQ multiplex PCR; TCRdb's copy has only in-frame clones and lacks some. The sample contains 25,000 to 30,000 clones, just over 90% of which appear only once. V and J are TRBV4-3 and TRBJ2-6; possibly TRBD1 for D (6 bases). The source material was peripheral blood mononuclear cells, sampled before stem cell transplant. This sequence was found in a man in his forties or fifties with acute myeloid leukemia. Some clones in this sample may be carry-over from other donors' samples. CDR3 nucleotide sequence: TGCGCCAGCAGCCGACAGGTTAGCTCTGGGGCCAACGTCCTGACTTTC. Its protein is CASSRQVSSGANVLTF.